This passage covers 23 T cell receptor beta chains from one sample sequenced in a study of molecular identifiers for immune sequencing clone quantification. Each CDR3 protein is one row after TCRdb ran MiXCR on the PCR reads. Of hundreds of thousands of distinct CDR3 sequences listed, roughly a quarter are singletons. Sequenced input: naive CD8+ T cells from blood, with Jurkat cell RNA spiked in. Subset of the sample: FACS-sorted CD8+CD4-CCR7+CD45RA+ naive T cells. These receptors all stem from a human donor in good health. Some libraries in this study had Jurkat cell RNA spiked in.

The chain recombines TRBV7-6 with TRBJ2-7; D is unclear. The V end was cut by 2 bases, the J end by 0 bases, with 8 bases between. Germline V CDR1 and CDR2: SGHVS, FNYEAQ. This CDR3 is 14 amino acids long. CDR3 amino acids: CASSLWWDSYEQYF. In nucleotides, the CDR3 is TGTGCCAGCAGCTTATGGTGGGACTCCTACGAGCAGTACTTC.

The chain uses TRBV4-2 and TRBJ2-7; no clear D gene. V lost 1 base and J 3 bases, leaving 7 bases between the germline ends. Germline assignment: CDR1 LGHNA and CDR2 YNFKEQ. This CDR3 is 13 amino acids long. CDR3 nucleotide sequence: TGTGCCAGCAGCCAAGCTTCCAACTACGAGCAGTACTTC. Its protein is CASSQASNYEQYF.

This sequence joins TRBV7-9 and TRBJ1-2, with D unresolved. The CDR3 sequence is 15 residues long. V was cut by 1 base and J by 2 bases, with 11 bases left in between. The germline CDR1 and CDR2 sequences are SEHNR and FQNEAQ (reference sequence). The CDR3 DNA reads TGTGCCAGCAGCTTAGGTTCAGCGACGAACTATGGCTACACCTTC. As protein: CASSLGSATNYGYTF.

For this clonotype: It is likely a read error, because the conserved phenylalanine at the end of the CDR3 is missing. The DNA for the CDR3 is TGTGCCAGCAGCCACGTGGGCAGGGCCTACGAGCAGTACACC. This sequence encodes CASSHVGRAYEQYT. The J gene is TRBJ2-7, the V gene TRBV7-2, with D possibly matching TRBD1 (5 bases). The V and J ends lost 5 bases and 2 bases respectively, with 13 bases between them. There are 14 residues in the CDR3. Germline V gene lookup returns CDR1 SGHTA and CDR2 FQGNSA.

In regard to this clonotype: Being one base from a much bigger clone, this may be a read error. J is TRBJ1-2 and V is TRBV5-1; 8 bases align to TRBD1. CDR1 is SGHRS and CDR2 is YFSETQ in the germline V gene. Trimming at V came to 4 bases and at J to 3 bases, leaving 17 bases not matched to a gene. The CDR3 totals 18 residues. The chain's CDR3 is CASSPVGRDRMPYYGYTF. CDR3 nucleotide sequence: TGCGCCAGCAGCCCCGTGGGCCGGGACAGGATGCCTTACTATGGCTACACCTTC.

Worth noting for this clonotype: A read error is possible here, since a much larger clone lies one base away. The rearrangement links TRBV29-1 to TRBJ2-3; a weak D match, TRBD2 (6 bases). Per germline, CDR1 SQVTM and CDR2 ANQGSEA. This CDR3 is built from 15 residues. The CDR3 region is CGVELLAVSTDTQYF. The CDR3, as DNA: TGCGGCGTTGAACTGTTAGCGGTCAGCACAGATACGCAGTATTTT.

The J gene is TRBJ2-7, the V gene TRBV7-9; 7 bases agree with TRBD2. With 8 bases clipped from V and 2 bases from J, the junction kept 9 bases outside the gene matches. Germline V lookup: CDR1 SEHNR, CDR2 FQNEAQ (reference sequence). The CDR3 length is 14 residues. This CDR3 reads CASGSRLAPYEQYF. CDR3 coding DNA: TGTGCCAGCGGCTCCAGACTAGCTCCCTACGAGCAGTACTTC.

This clonotype was seen at least ten times. V is TRBV5-6 and J is TRBJ2-7; D gene uncertain. V was trimmed by 0 bases and J by 2 bases, leaving 6 bases between them. Per the germline V gene, CDR1 is SGHDT and CDR2 is YYEEEE. The CDR3 is 13 residues long. This chain's CDR3 is CASSLGLPYEQYF. CDR3 sequence (DNA): TGTGCCAGCAGCTTGGGACTCCCCTACGAGCAGTACTTC. Full variable domain (remainder filled in from reference TRBV5-6 and TRBJ2-7): DAGVTQSPTHLIKTRGQQVTLRCSPKSGHDTVSWYQQALGQGPQFIFQYYEEEERQRGNFPDRFSGHQFPNYSSELNVNALLLGDSALYLCASSLGLPYEQYFGPGTRLTVT.

In its sample, this clonotype was seen many times. V gene TRBV7-6 combines with J gene TRBJ1-5; D is unclear. This CDR3 is built from 12 residues. The germline CDR1 and CDR2 sequences are SGHVS and FNYEAQ. V gave up 10 bases and J gave up 2 bases, with 9 bases separating them. The CDR3 nucleotides are TGTGCCACTGGTGTCGGCAATCAGCCCCAGCATTTT. Its translation is CATGVGNQPQHF.

This chain joins TRBV10-3 and TRBJ2-3, with D possibly matching TRBD2 (5 bases). This CDR3 comprises 13 residues. Germline assignment: CDR1 ENHRY and CDR2 SYGVKD. V dropped 6 bases and J dropped 4 bases, with 11 bases sitting between them. Here the CDR3 DNA reads TGTGCCATCAGCGCCAGCGGCTCAGATACGCAGTATTTT. Its translation: CAISASGSDTQYF.

This clonotype was counted ten times or more. This rearrangement joins TRBV29-1 to TRBJ1-3, with D maybe TRBD1 (6 bases). Per the germline V gene, CDR1 is SQVTM and CDR2 is ANQGSEA. This CDR3 region has 13 residues. Trimming left V 5 bases short and J 4 bases short, with 12 bases between. The DNA for the CDR3 is TGCAGCGTTCGTACGGGGGCAGGAAACACCATATATTTT. It encodes CSVRTGAGNTIYF.

J is TRBJ2-5 and V is TRBV5-6; no clear D. The CDR3 totals 14 residues. Germline CDR1 and CDR2: SGHDT and YYEEEE. Trimming pared 0 bases from V and 2 bases from J, leaving 8 bases between. The CDR3 is CASSLGSLQETQYF. For the CDR3, the DNA is TGTGCCAGCAGCTTGGGTAGCCTTCAAGAGACCCAGTACTTC.

This clonotype was counted many times. V and J are TRBV20-1 and TRBJ2-7; D remains ambiguous. This CDR3 is 13 amino acids long. Between the trimmed V and J ends, which lost 6 bases and 3 bases, there was a span of 15 bases. Looked up from germline, CDR1 is DFQATT and CDR2 is SNEGSKA (reference sequence). CDR3 protein: CSAPDRNFYEQYF. For the CDR3, the DNA is TGCAGTGCGCCCGATAGAAACTTCTACGAGCAGTACTTC.

The chain couples TRBV3-1 to TRBJ2-7, with D possibly TRBD1 on 6 matching bases. Deletions cut 4 bases from V and 3 bases from J, with 16 bases between. This CDR3 is built from 15 residues. Germline loops: CDR1 LGHDT, CDR2 YNNKEL (reference sequence). In nucleotides, the CDR3 is TGTGCCAGCAGCCTTACAGGGTTCAGAGGCTACGAGCAGTACTTC. Its protein product is CASSLTGFRGYEQYF.

This clonotype came up a few times. The V call is TRBV27, the J call TRBJ2-7, with 10 bases lining up with TRBD2. Germline lookup yields CDR1 MNHEY and CDR2 SMNVEV (reference sequence). The CDR3 covers 15 residues. Germline trimming cut 2 bases from V and 6 bases from J; bases unmatched to any gene: 7. CDR3 in amino acids: CASSLGASGSGEQYF. The CDR3 DNA is TGTGCCAGCAGTTTAGGGGCTAGCGGGAGTGGCGAGCAGTACTTC.

The chain employs TRBV20-1 and TRBJ2-7; the D is unclear. Germline V gene lookup returns CDR1 DFQATT and CDR2 SNEGSKA (reference sequence). The CDR3 loop spans 13 amino acids. Trimming removed 4 bases from V and 9 bases from J, with 19 bases in between. The CDR3 loop reads CSANRNRFDAQYF. CDR3 DNA sequence: TGCAGTGCTAATCGCAATCGTTTCGACGCGCAGTACTTC.

In this sample, this clonotype turned up once. A much larger clone differs by one base, so this may be a read error. The genes are TRBV28 and TRBJ2-5; either TRBD1 or TRBD2 may fit D (5 bases each). The CDR3 contains 15 residues. Per germline, CDR1 MDHEN and CDR2 SYDVKM. CDR3 residues: CVSSFRGVTEETQYF. The DNA for the CDR3 is TGTGTCAGCAGTTTCCGAGGGGTGACAGAAGAGACCCAGTACTTC. Combining the CDR3 with reference TRBV28 and TRBJ2-5 gives the whole variable domain DVKVTQSSRYLVKRTGEKVFLECVQDMDHENMFWYRQDPGLGLRLIYFSYDVKMKEKGDIPEGYSVSREKKERFSLILESASTNQTSMYLCVSSFRGVTEETQYFGPGTRLLVL.

In regard to this clonotype: With a much larger clone just one base away, this may be a read error. The genes are TRBV7-6 and TRBJ1-5, with D maybe TRBD1 (6 bases). The V end was cut by 3 bases, the J end by 6 bases, with 18 bases between. This CDR3 is built from 16 residues. The germline CDR1 and CDR2 sequences are SGHVS and FNYEAQ. In DNA form, the CDR3 reads TGTGCCAGCAGCTTGAGCGTTGGGGGGCTGGGTCAGCCCCAGCATTTT. Its protein is CASSLSVGGLGQPQHF.

This clonotype occurred many times. This rearrangement joins TRBV7-3 to TRBJ2-1, with unresolved D. The CDR3 is 16 residues long. Per germline, CDR1 SGHTA and CDR2 FQGTGA. The ends were cut back, 5 bases at V and 0 bases at J, with 14 bases in the middle. The CDR3 spells CASSQTGGSSYNEQFF. The CDR3, as DNA: TGTGCCAGCAGCCAAACTGGCGGTAGCTCCTACAATGAGCAGTTCTTC.

The chain recombines TRBV15 with TRBJ2-1, with a weak D call TRBD2 (5 bases). From germline, CDR1 is LNHNV and CDR2 YYDKDF (reference sequence). The CDR3 has 16 residues. The germline V and J ends were trimmed by 5 bases and 10 bases, with 24 bases remaining between them. CDR3 DNA sequence: TGTGCCACCAGCCGGAACCGACCAGCGGACCTATACGAGCAGTTCTTC. Translation: CATSRNRPADLYEQFF.

This clonotype has only a few counts. This chain joins TRBV3-1 and TRBJ1-2; tentatively, D is TRBD1 (6 bases). Germline CDR1 reads LGHDT; CDR2 reads YNNKEL (reference sequence). The length of the CDR3 is 12 residues. V dropped 3 bases and J dropped 10 bases, with 12 bases sitting between them. CDR3 in DNA: TGTGCCAGCAGCCACGTAGGGACAAACTACACCTTC. Translating gives CASSHVGTNYTF.

This clonotype occurred once. A single base separates this from a much larger clone, so it may be a read error. The V and J genes are TRBV30 and TRBJ1-1, with D uncertain. Germline values: CDR1 GTSNPN, CDR2 SVGIG (reference sequence). This CDR3 has 11 amino acids. The germline V and J ends were trimmed by 1 base and 4 bases, with 4 bases remaining between them. CDR3 sequence: CAWSESTEAFF. The CDR3 DNA reads as TGTGCCTGGAGTGAGTCCACTGAAGCTTTCTTT.

This clonotype was counted ten times or more. For the CDR3, the DNA is TGTGCCAGCAGCTCGGGACAGGGAGAGGGCACTGAAGCTTTCTTT. Translating it yields CASSSGQGEGTEAFF. The gene calls are TRBV13 and TRBJ1-1; 9 nucleotides agree with TRBD1. With 4 bases clipped from V and 4 bases from J, the junction kept 7 bases outside the gene matches. This CDR3 has 15 amino acids. Germline assignment: CDR1 PRHDT and CDR2 FYEKMQ (reference sequence).